The clone carrying this T cell receptor (beta chain) was observed many times. The antigen is unknown. A junction boundary mismatches the germline segment, possibly from a read error. The record originates from a study of Graves' ophthalmopathy and Graves' hyperthyroidism. As for the study in general: Peripheral blood sampling preceded any treatment and occurred at initial diagnosis.

Amplification of TCR beta CDR3 regions used RNA transcripts. RT-PCR in the first round used HTBI primers; a second-round multiplex PCR followed. From the multiplex PCR reads, TCRdb called clonotypes with MiXCR, one entry per CDR3 protein. Altogether about 660,000 distinct CDR3 sequences are present, roughly two fifths being singletons, with the ten largest covering around 3%. Germline CDR1 reads LNHDA; CDR2 reads SQIVND (reference sequence). This CDR3 spans 14 amino acids. Study-level results: The model achieved approximately 71% sensitivity and roughly 72% specificity for ophthalmopathy progression.

This sequence joins TRBV19 and TRBJ1-1; D may be TRBD1 (6 bases). This clonotype originated in an adult man with Graves' ophthalmopathy. Sequencing was carried out using peripheral blood. In DNA, the CDR3 is TGTGCCAGTAGTACCTACTCTAGGGACACGGAAGCTTTCTTT. Its protein is CASSTYSRDTEAFF.